These T cell receptor beta chains were read from a single sample in a study of blood T cell repertoires in COVID-19. Only in-frame clones appear in the TCRdb table, and some are missing; sequencing was by immunoSEQ multiplex PCR. The table has approximately 670,000 clones, about 87% seen once. What was sequenced was peripheral blood. Receptor source: a woman aged 18-29 years with acute or convalescent COVID-19. Each CDR3 is given with its conserved first and last residue. The D gene is left open where the match is weak. Where a row states a size, it is once, few, many or the class of an expanded clone; other rows omit it.

v_gene: TRBV19
abundance: .
d_gene: TRBD1
j_gene: TRBJ1-1
CDR3aa: CASSYPLCWQGAPTSPNTEAFF
CDR3nt: TGTGCCAGTAGCTACCCCTTATGTTGGCAGGGGGCGCCGACAAGCCCGAACACTGAAGCTTTCTTT

v_gene: TRBV24-1
abundance: .
d_gene: .
j_gene: TRBJ1-2
CDR3aa: CATGGGSYGYTF
CDR3nt: TGTGCCACCGGGGGGGGGTCCTATGGCTACACCTTC

v_gene: TRBV27
abundance: once
d_gene: TRBD1
j_gene: TRBJ1-2
CDR3aa: CASSNRGTNYGYTF
CDR3nt: TGTGCCAGCTCGAACAGGGGAACTAACTATGGCTACACCTTC

v_gene: TRBV19
abundance: .
d_gene: .
j_gene: TRBJ1-1
CDR3aa: CASRTGLNTEAFF
CDR3nt: TGTGCCAGTAGAACAGGGTTGAACACTGAAGCTTTCTTT

v_gene: TRBV6-4
abundance: .
d_gene: TRBD1
j_gene: TRBJ2-2
CDR3aa: CASSDLPGTGSTGELFF
CDR3nt: TGTGCCAGCAGTGACCTCCCTGGGACAGGGAGTACCGGGGAGCTGTTTTTT

v_gene: TRBV30
abundance: .
d_gene: .
j_gene: TRBJ1-4
CDR3aa: CAWSVDLGTNEKLFF
CDR3nt: TGTGCCTGGAGTGTAGACCTAGGAACTAATGAAAAACTGTTTTTT

v_gene: TRBV7-8
abundance: few
d_gene: .
j_gene: TRBJ1-2
CDR3aa: CASSLTLYRAHYGYTF
CDR3nt: TGTGCCAGCAGCTTAACGCTGTACAGGGCCCACTATGGCTACACCTTC

v_gene: TRBV3-1/TRBV3-2
abundance: .
d_gene: TRBD2
j_gene: TRBJ2-3
CDR3aa: CASSQKIAGGTTDTQYF
CDR3nt: TGTGCCAGCAGCCAAAAAATAGCGGGGGGGACCACAGATACGCAGTATTTT

v_gene: TRBV4-3
abundance: .
d_gene: .
j_gene: TRBJ1-4
CDR3aa: CASSQDGAGGEKLFF
CDR3nt: TGCGCCAGCAGCCAAGACGGGGCCGGGGGAGAAAAACTGTTTTTT

v_gene: TRBV18
abundance: .
d_gene: .
j_gene: TRBJ1-6
CDR3aa: CASSGGGSSYNSPLHF
CDR3nt: TGTGCCAGCTCCGGCGGCGGTAGCTCCTATAATTCACCCCTCCACTTT

v_gene: TRBV9
abundance: .
d_gene: TRBD2
j_gene: TRBJ2-3
CDR3aa: CASSVPASGSAFTDTQYF
CDR3nt: TGTGCCAGCAGCGTTCCGGCTAGCGGCTCCGCCTTCACAGATACGCAGTATTTT

v_gene: TRBV19
abundance: .
d_gene: .
j_gene: TRBJ1-3
CDR3aa: CASRGLSSGNTIYF
CDR3nt: TGTGCCAGCCGTGGACTGTCTTCTGGAAACACCATATATTTT

v_gene: TRBV7-2
abundance: .
d_gene: .
j_gene: TRBJ2-1
CDR3aa: CASSLGGPAVEQFF
CDR3nt: TGTGCCAGCAGCTTGGGAGGCCCTGCCGTGGAGCAGTTCTTC

v_gene: TRBV7-3
abundance: .
d_gene: .
j_gene: TRBJ1-6
CDR3aa: CASSLSGGPGTYSPLHF
CDR3nt: TGTGCCAGCAGCTTATCCGGGGGGCCCGGAACTTATTCACCCCTCCACTTT

v_gene: TRBV5-4
abundance: .
d_gene: .
j_gene: TRBJ1-2
CDR3aa: CASSKGPEGSYGYTF
CDR3nt: TGTGCCAGCAGCAAAGGGCCTGAGGGTAGCTATGGCTACACCTTC

v_gene: TRBV6-5
abundance: .
d_gene: TRBD1
j_gene: TRBJ1-3
CDR3aa: CASSYSVTGAGNTIYF
CDR3nt: TGTGCCAGCAGTTATTCGGTCACAGGGGCCGGAAACACCATATATTTT

v_gene: TRBV30
abundance: .
d_gene: TRBD1
j_gene: TRBJ2-1
CDR3aa: CAWNDRANEQFF
CDR3nt: TGTGCCTGGAACGACAGGGCCAATGAGCAGTTCTTC

v_gene: TRBV13
abundance: .
d_gene: .
j_gene: TRBJ1-4
CDR3aa: CASSLGPGATNEKLFF
CDR3nt: TGTGCCAGCAGCTTAGGCCCGGGGGCAACTAATGAAAAACTGTTTTTT

v_gene: TRBV6-2/TRBV6-3
abundance: .
d_gene: .
j_gene: TRBJ1-1
CDR3aa: CASSYFRGTEAFF
CDR3nt: TGTGCCAGCAGTTACTTTCGGGGCACTGAAGCTTTCTTT

v_gene: TRBV4-2
abundance: once
d_gene: TRBD2
j_gene: TRBJ2-3
CDR3aa: CASSEGLAGAYITDTQYF
CDR3nt: TGTGCCAGCAGCGAGGGACTAGCGGGGGCCTACATCACAGATACGCAGTATTTT

v_gene: TRBV4-1
abundance: .
d_gene: .
j_gene: TRBJ2-5
CDR3aa: CASSPLPRETQYF
CDR3nt: TGCGCCAGCAGCCCCCTACCACGTGAGACCCAGTACTTC

v_gene: TRBV6-5
abundance: .
d_gene: TRBD1
j_gene: TRBJ1-6
CDR3aa: CASSYRQGGSPLHF
CDR3nt: TGTGCCAGCAGTTACCGACAGGGGGGTTCACCCCTCCACTTT

v_gene: TRBV7-6
abundance: .
d_gene: TRBD1
j_gene: TRBJ2-1
CDR3aa: CASSRGQGTYNEQFF
CDR3nt: TGTGCCAGCAGCAGGGGACAGGGAACCTACAATGAGCAGTTCTTC

v_gene: TRBV21-1
abundance: .
d_gene: .
j_gene: TRBJ1-1
CDR3aa: CASSNRQGANTEAFF
CDR3nt: TGTGCCAGCAGCAATCGACAGGGGGCGAACACTGAAGCTTTCTTT

v_gene: TRBV12-3/TRBV12-4
abundance: .
d_gene: TRBD1
j_gene: TRBJ1-2
CDR3aa: CASTLAGGWGYTF
CDR3nt: TGTGCCAGCACTTTAGCAGGGGGCTGGGGCTACACCTTC

v_gene: TRBV15
abundance: .
d_gene: .
j_gene: TRBJ2-3
CDR3aa: CATSRQEKDTQYF
CDR3nt: TGTGCCACCAGCAGACAAGAGAAGGATACGCAGTATTTT